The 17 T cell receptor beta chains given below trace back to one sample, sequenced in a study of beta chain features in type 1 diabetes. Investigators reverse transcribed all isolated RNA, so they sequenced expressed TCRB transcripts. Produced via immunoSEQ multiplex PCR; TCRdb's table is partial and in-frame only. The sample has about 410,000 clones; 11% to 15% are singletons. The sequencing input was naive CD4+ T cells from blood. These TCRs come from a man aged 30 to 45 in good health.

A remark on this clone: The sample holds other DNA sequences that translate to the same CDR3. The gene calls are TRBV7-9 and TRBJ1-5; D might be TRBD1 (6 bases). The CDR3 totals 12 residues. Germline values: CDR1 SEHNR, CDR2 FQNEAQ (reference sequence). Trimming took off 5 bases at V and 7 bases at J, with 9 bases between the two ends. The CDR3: CASSLGGQPQHF. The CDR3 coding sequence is TGTGCCAGCAGCCTAGGGGGGCAGCCCCAGCATTTT.

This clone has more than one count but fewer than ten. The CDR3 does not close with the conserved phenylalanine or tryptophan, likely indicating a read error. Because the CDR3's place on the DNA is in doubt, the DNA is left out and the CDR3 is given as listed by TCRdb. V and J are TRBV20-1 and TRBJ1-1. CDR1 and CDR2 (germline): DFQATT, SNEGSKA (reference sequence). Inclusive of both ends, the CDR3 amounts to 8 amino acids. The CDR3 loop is CSARGGSL.

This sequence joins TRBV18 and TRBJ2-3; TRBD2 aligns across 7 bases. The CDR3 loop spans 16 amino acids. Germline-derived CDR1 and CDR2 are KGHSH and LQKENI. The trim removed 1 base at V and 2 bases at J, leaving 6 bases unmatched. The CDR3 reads CASSPLPSGVTDTQYF. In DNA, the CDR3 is TGTGCCAGCTCACCACTGCCTAGCGGAGTCACAGATACGCAGTATTTT.

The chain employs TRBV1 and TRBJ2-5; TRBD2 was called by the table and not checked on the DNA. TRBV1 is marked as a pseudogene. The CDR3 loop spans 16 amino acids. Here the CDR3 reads CTSSQVLAGSGWTQYF. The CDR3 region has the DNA TGCACCAGCAGCCAAGTCCTAGCGGGGTCCGGGTGGACCCAGTACTTC.

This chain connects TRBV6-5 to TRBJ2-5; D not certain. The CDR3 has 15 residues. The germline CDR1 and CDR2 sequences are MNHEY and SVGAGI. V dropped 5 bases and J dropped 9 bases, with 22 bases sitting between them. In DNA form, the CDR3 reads TGTGCCAGCAGTCGGCCCGGAGTCGATTTCTGGGCCCAGTACTTC. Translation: CASSRPGVDFWAQYF.

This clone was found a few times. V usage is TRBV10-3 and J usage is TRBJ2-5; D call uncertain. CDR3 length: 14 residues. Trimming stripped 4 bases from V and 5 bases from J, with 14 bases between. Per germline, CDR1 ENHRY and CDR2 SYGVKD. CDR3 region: CAISALPAPETQYF. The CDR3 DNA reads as TGTGCCATCAGTGCTCTTCCCGCGCCGGAGACCCAGTACTTC.

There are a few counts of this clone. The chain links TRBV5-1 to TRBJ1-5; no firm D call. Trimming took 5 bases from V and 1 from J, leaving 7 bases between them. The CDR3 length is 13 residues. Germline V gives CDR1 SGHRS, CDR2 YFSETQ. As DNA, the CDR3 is TGCGCCAGCAGGTCGGACAGCAATCAGCCCCAGCATTTT. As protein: CASRSDSNQPQHF. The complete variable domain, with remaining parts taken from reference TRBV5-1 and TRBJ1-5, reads KAGVTQTPRYLIKTRGQQVTLSCSPISGHRSVSWYQQTPGQGLQFLFEYFSETQRNKGNFPGRFSGRQFSNSRSEMNVSTLELGDSALYLCASRSDSNQPQHFGDGTRLSIL.

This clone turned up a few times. This chain's CDR3 is CASSLLAGKETQYF. The CDR3 bases are TGCGCCAGCAGCTTACTAGCGGGGAAAGAGACCCAGTACTTC. This rearrangement joins TRBV4-1 to TRBJ2-5; 10 bases line up with TRBD2. V gave up 5 bases and J gave up 3 bases; unmatched junction bases: 3. This CDR3 region has 14 residues. Germline V CDR1 and CDR2: MGHRA, YSYEKL.

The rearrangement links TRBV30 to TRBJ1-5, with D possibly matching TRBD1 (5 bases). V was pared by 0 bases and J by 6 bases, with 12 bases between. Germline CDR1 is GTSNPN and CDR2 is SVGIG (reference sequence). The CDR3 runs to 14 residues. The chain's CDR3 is CAWSVPGGGQPQHF. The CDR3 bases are TGTGCCTGGAGTGTACCGGGGGGTGGTCAGCCCCAGCATTTT.

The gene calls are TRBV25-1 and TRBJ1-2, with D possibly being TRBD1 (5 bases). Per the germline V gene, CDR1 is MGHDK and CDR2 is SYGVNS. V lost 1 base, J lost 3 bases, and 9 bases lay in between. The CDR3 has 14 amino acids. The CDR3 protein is CASSEFDRDYGYTF. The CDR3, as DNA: TGTGCCAGCAGTGAATTCGACAGAGACTATGGCTACACCTTC.

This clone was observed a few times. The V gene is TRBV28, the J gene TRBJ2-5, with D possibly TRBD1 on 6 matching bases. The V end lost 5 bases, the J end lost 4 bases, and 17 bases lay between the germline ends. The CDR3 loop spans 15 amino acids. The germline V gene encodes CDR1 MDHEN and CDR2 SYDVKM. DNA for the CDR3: TGTGCCAGCAGTCCCCGTTTAGGCAGGGGAGAGACCCAGTACTTC. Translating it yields CASSPRLGRGETQYF.

DNA of the CDR3: TGCAGCGTTAGCCAGGGCGCCAATCAGCCCCAGCATTTT. Its protein is CSVSQGANQPQHF. This chain uses TRBV29-1 with TRBJ1-5; D is possibly TRBD1 (5 bases). CDR3 length: 13 amino acids. Trimming took off 5 bases at V and 3 bases at J, with 11 bases between the two ends. Germline V gene data show CDR1 as SQVTM and CDR2 as ANQGSEA.

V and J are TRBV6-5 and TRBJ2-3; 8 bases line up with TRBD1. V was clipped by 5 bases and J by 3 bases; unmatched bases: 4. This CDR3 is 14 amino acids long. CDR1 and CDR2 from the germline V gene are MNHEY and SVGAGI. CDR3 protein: CASSKDRETDTQYF. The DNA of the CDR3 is TGTGCCAGCAGTAAGGACAGGGAAACAGATACGCAGTATTTT.

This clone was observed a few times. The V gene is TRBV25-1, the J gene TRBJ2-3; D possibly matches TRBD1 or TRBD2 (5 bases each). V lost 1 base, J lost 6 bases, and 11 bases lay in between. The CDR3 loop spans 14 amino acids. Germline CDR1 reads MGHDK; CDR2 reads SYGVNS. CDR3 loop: CASSELRGVDTQYF. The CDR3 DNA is TGTGCCAGCAGTGAATTGAGGGGTGTGGATACGCAGTATTTT. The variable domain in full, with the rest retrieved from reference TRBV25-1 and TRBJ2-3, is EADIYQTPRYLVIGTGKKITLECSQTMGHDKMYWYQQDPGMELHLIHYSYGVNSTEKGDLSSESTVSRIRTEHFPLTLESARPSHTSQYLCASSELRGVDTQYFGPGTRLTVL.

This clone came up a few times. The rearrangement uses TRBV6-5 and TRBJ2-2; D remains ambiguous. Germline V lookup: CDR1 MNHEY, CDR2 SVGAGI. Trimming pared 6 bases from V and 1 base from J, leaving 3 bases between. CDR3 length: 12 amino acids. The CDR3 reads CASRLNTGELFF. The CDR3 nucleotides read TGTGCCAGCAGATTGAACACCGGGGAGCTGTTTTTT.

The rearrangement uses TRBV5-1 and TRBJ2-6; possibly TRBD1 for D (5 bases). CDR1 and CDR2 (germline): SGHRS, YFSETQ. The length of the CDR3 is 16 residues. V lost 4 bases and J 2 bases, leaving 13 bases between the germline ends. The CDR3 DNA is TGCGCCAGCAGCGTAGGGGCGTCGGCTGGGGCCAACGTCCTGACTTTC. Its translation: CASSVGASAGANVLTF.

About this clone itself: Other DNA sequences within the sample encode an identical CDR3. CDR3: CASSFPGQETQYF. The CDR3 DNA follows: TGTGCCAGCAGCTTTCCAGGGCAAGAGACCCAGTACTTC. The chain employs TRBV5-4 and TRBJ2-5; tentative D call: TRBD1 (5 bases). With 2 bases removed from V and 2 bases from J, the gap between germline ends came to 7 bases. The length of the CDR3 is 13 residues. The germline gives CDR1 SGHNT, CDR2 YYREEE (reference sequence). Drawing the rest from reference TRBV5-4 and TRBJ2-5, the complete variable domain is ETGVTQSPTHLIKTRGQQVTLRCSSQSGHNTVSWYQQALGQGPQFIFQYYREEENGRGNFPPRFSGLQFPNYSSELNVNALELDDSALYLCASSFPGQETQYFGPGTRLLVL.